This is a list of T cell receptor beta chains from one sample in a study of blood T cell repertoires in COVID-19. Libraries were prepared by immunoSEQ multiplex PCR; TCRdb keeps only in-frame clonotypes and omits some of them. Here the sample spans around 80,000 clones, over 70% being singletons. Sequenced input: peripheral blood. The receptors derive from a man over 45 with active or convalescent COVID-19. The CDR3 runs from the conserved cysteine through the conserved F or W. A D gene is named only where the DNA matches it firmly. Size tells how often a clone was seen (once, few, many) or the class of an expanded clone, and some rows leave it out.

d_gene | abundance | j_gene | v_gene | CDR3nt | CDR3aa
NA | NA | TRBJ2-1 | TRBV19 | TGTGCCAGTAGTAAACTGGCTGAGGCTTTCAGTGAGCAGTTCTTC | CASSKLAEAFSEQFF
TRBD1 | NA | TRBJ1-2 | TRBV7-9 | TGTGCCAGCAGCTTAGGAGACAGGGGTGGCTACACCTTC | CASSLGDRGGYTF
TRBD1 | NA | TRBJ2-5 | TRBV6-5 | TGTGCCAGCAGGGACCATCAGGGGGCGGTGGAGACCCAGTACTTC | CASRDHQGAVETQYF
NA | few | TRBJ2-5 | TRBV20-1 | TGCAGTGCTAGCGAGCAAGAGACCCAGTACTTC | CSASEQETQYF
NA | once | TRBJ1-5 | TRBV10-3 | TGTGCCATCAGTGAAGATCGGGGTAGCAATCAGCCCCAGCATTTT | CAISEDRGSNQPQHF
NA | NA | TRBJ1-2 | TRBV12-3/TRBV12-4 | TGTGCCAGCAGTACCCAGGCCCTTTATGGCTACACCTTC | CASSTQALYGYTF
NA | few | TRBJ1-2 | TRBV20-1 | TGCAGTGCTAGTAAGGGATCAGGGGTAGGCTACACCTTC | CSASKGSGVGYTF
TRBD1 | NA | TRBJ2-5 | TRBV25-1 | TGTGCCAGCAGTCCCACAGGGGGTCAAGAGACCCAGTACTTC | CASSPTGGQETQYF
NA | NA | TRBJ2-1 | TRBV19 | TGTGCCAGTAGTTTCGGGGCCTACAATGAGCAGTTCTTC | CASSFGAYNEQFF
NA | NA | TRBJ2-5 | TRBV3-1/TRBV3-2 | TGTGCCAGCACTAGGGGGGGGTCAACCCAGTACTTC | CASTRGGSTQYF
NA | NA | TRBJ2-7 | TRBV4-2 | TGTGCCAGCAGCCAGTTCGAGGGCGGAAAGATCTCCTACGAGCAGTACTTC | CASSQFEGGKISYEQYF
TRBD1 | NA | TRBJ1-1 | TRBV3-1/TRBV3-2 | TGTGCCAGCAGCAAAGGACAGGGGCCGAACACTGAAGCTTTCTTT | CASSKGQGPNTEAFF
TRBD1 | NA | TRBJ1-2 | TRBV5-1 | TGCGCCAGCAGCCCGGAGGGGACAGCCTATGGCTACACCTTC | CASSPEGTAYGYTF
NA | NA | TRBJ2-5 | TRBV10-3 | TGTGCCATCAGTGAGTCAGAGAGGCGCGGAGAGACCCAGTACTTC | CAISESERRGETQYF
NA | few | TRBJ2-1 | TRBV11-3 | TGTGCCAGCGCGCCGGGACACAATTACAATGAGCAGTTCTTC | CASAPGHNYNEQFF